The TCR beta chain under discussion was sequenced for a study of cytomegalovirus exposure and HLA in healthy donors (dated by TCRdb to between 2016 and 2019). Notes on the research overall: In an earlier analysis of 450 to 750 of the donors, about 270 Gb of sequence data and 90 million to 130 million unique TCR beta sequences from about 190 million T cells were reported. A later genetic analysis took genome-wide SNP genotypes for 398 of the 666 donors and used that subset as a discovery cohort. In an earlier analysis of about 590 of the donors, high-throughput TCR beta sequencing was used to judge whether each TCR beta V gene segment behaved as functional or pseudogenic. Using immunosequencing, the study profiled T cell repertoires from about 610 subjects and related those repertoires to cytomegalovirus serostatus. Typing coverage differed by locus: A, B, C, DRB1 and DQB1 were typed in roughly 620-630 donors, DQA1 in about 500, DPA1 in roughly 590, and DPB1 in approximately 450. Rather than using new phenotypic data, the later analysis identified candidate immune exposures from TCR beta sequences and from how often those sequences occurred across donors. The study aimed to test whether signatures of past pathogen exposure could be identified by cataloging public T cell receptors. Among a few hundred genotyped donors of the cohort, an average of about 240,000 unique TCR beta nucleotide sequences were sequenced per donor, about a sixth of them non-productive. In a later analysis, previously published TCR beta repertoires from roughly 710 donors were re-analyzed and high-resolution HLA genotyping was added so that TCR occurrence patterns could be studied. Five DR-DQ haplotypes were treated as single units for association and clustering because of strong linkage in the cohort. Around 320 gigabases of sequencing data and tens of millions of unique TCR sequences were included in an early release covering about 600 HLA-typed donors. Every discovery cohort repertoire had been produced on one sequencing platform. Both class I and class II loci were covered by HLA typing, at four-digit resolution. To predict cytomegalovirus infection status, the study combined high-throughput TCR immunosequencing, statistical association of individual TCRs with disease status, and machine learning. Along with the roughly 670-subject first cohort, a separate validation cohort of approximately 110 different subjects was used. Donor age, sex, ethnicity and CMV serostatus were collected together with the repertoire data. Of the roughly 400 genotyped donors, over 70% fell in the genetic ancestry cluster associated with self-reported Caucasian donors.

The protocol used for the library was the immunoSEQ multiplex PCR assay. The multiplex PCR relied on a mix of 60 forward primers for TCR Vbeta segments and 13 reverse primers for TCR Jbeta segments. A multiplex PCR assay on genomic DNA amplified the CDR3 region of rearranged TCR beta genes. The Illumina HiSeq System was used to sequence the amplified TCR beta libraries as 87-base-pair reads. The study's own analysis went as follows. Across the 500 to 850 repertoires, a later analysis counted 60 million to 90 million unique TCR beta chains, 9.5 million to 13 million of which were shared by at least two donors. To remove PCR and sequencing errors, raw reads were error-corrected and collapsed into unique sequences using a nearest-neighbor algorithm that merged closely related sequences. Alignment of CDR3 sequences to IMGT reference sequences was used to assign V, D and J gene segments. Each retained sequence needed at least a six-nucleotide match to both a V gene segment and a J gene segment. A rearrangement was called productive if the CDR3 had no stop codons and remained in frame with V and J, and every other rearrangement was called non-productive. CDR3 was defined according to IMGT convention as the region running from the second conserved V-encoded cysteine to the conserved J-encoded phenylalanine. Sequences without an unambiguous match to a single V gene segment were excluded from the earlier analysis of several hundred of the donors. An earlier analysis of 500 to 700 of the donors classified V segments as functional when productive rearrangements were above 56.7% and as segregating when the standard deviation between donors was above 5%. A statistical classification framework was developed to diagnose cytomegalovirus status using the catalog of TCR beta chain sequences. V and J gene assignment, in a later analysis, came from comparing TCR nucleotide sequences with IMGT/GENE-DB human TR gene sequences. Using the TCRdist pipeline, a later analysis assigned CDR3 sequences along with most-parsimonious VDJ recombination scenarios. In a later analysis, every TCR beta chain was defined by the combination of its CDR3 amino acid sequence and its V-gene family, and reads without a unique V-gene family were dropped. A later analysis removed 550 to 700 highly shared, low-generation-probability nucleotide sequences to deal with suspected cross-contamination and a sequencing artifact. In a later analysis, a clonal expansion index for each public chain was calculated from normalized within-repertoire ranks of inferred template counts. In a later analysis, generation probabilities were computed using a VDJ recombination model fitted to out-of-frame rearrangements, and the results were checked against IGoR. Hypergeometric tests were used in a later analysis to score TCR-TCR, TCR-HLA and TCR-CMV co-occurrence, with a repertoire-size bias correction applied to the TCR pairs. A later analysis estimated false discovery rates by permuting HLA or CMV assignments 20 times. In a later analysis, co-occurring TCRs were grouped using DBSCAN, with TCRdist sequence similarity added in when clustering inside HLA-allele-positive subsets. Repertoires with fewer than 30,000 or more than 120,000 public chains were left out of co-occurrence clustering, as were about 5 repertoires with anomalous nucleotide sharing. TCRdb mirrors the immuneACCESS table, restricted to in-frame sequences. Some clones are absent from its copies; in checked studies, under half trace to an unresolved V gene, and the reason for the others is unknown. V, J and clone size are taken as reported in that table, and D and trimming were inferred from the DNA itself. The sample table holds about 90,000 clones, of which 60% to 85% were seen once. The ten largest clones add up to 4.6% of the sample.

Details on this clone: Its antigen target is currently unknown. Mismatch with germline at one junction end may stem from a read error.

CDR1 and CDR2 are read off the germline V gene as LGHNA and YNFKEQ. The CDR3 spans 17 residues, from the cysteine through the phenylalanine. Solely the CDR3 DNA is kept, with 51 bases framed from the first base. Overall results and qualifications from the work: Correlated functional status among segregating V segments might reflect linkage disequilibrium, but an unknown experimental factor could not be ruled out. Several of the top co-occurrence clusters appeared to be linked to parvovirus B19, influenza, CMV and Epstein-Barr virus, according to a later analysis. While some public TCRs were present in many individuals, most TCR sequences turned up only very rarely across donors. According to a later genetic analysis, donors in an Asian-associated ancestry cluster had fewer N-insertions in productive TCRs than the approximately 630-donor mean. In vitro tests confirmed that a few of the cytomegalovirus-associated TCR beta chains recognize cytomegalovirus antigens. Assigning TCR associations to individual alleles was difficult when HLA alleles, especially DR and DQ, strongly co-occurred. The classifier was reported to diagnose cytomegalovirus status with high specificity and sensitivity in both the original and validation cohorts. Some IMGT-functional V segments, including TRBV6-2 and TRBV6-3, could not be distinguished by the 87-base-pair reads and were therefore excluded. A later genetic analysis associated a missense DCLRE1C variant with V-gene and J-gene trimming of TCR beta chains, and an independent cohort replicated the association. In an earlier analysis of about 600 of the donors, most TCR beta V segments appeared in productive rearrangements about 90% or about 30% of the time, broadly matching IMGT annotations. In a later analysis, most CMV-associated TCR beta chains were found to appear HLA-restricted, with HLA associations seemingly driven largely by CMV exposure. The earlier analysis of some 540 of the donors excluded roughly 17 rarely observed V segments, including chromosome 9 orphons, because counts were too low. Because some donors lacked HLA typing at each locus, the association tests relied only on the typed subset. Presence/absence analyses assumed roughly uniform sequencing depth across donors, an assumption that may not hold. A total of fewer than 200 TCR beta chains were listed by the study as associated with cytomegalovirus. Compared with equally common non-associated chains, HLA-associated TCR beta chains in a later analysis were more clonally expanded and had lower generation probabilities. For the cohort, immune exposure information was limited to CMV serostatus. According to a later analysis, TCR association rates differed among HLA loci, with DRB1 alleles showing the most associated TCRs and HLA-C alleles showing the fewest. At a false discovery rate of 0.05, a later analysis linked around 17,000 TCR beta sequences to specific HLA alleles. A cluster of highly shared sequence variants was judged likely to represent a technical artifact of the sequencing pipeline. It was suggested by the authors that the approach could potentially be generalized to other disease states and immunological phenotypes. A further reported finding was that TCR beta sequences accurately predicted the HLA-A and HLA-B alleles for most subjects in the first cohort. The cohort was sequenced for TCR beta chains only, and without alpha or paired-chain data the features that could be detected were limited.

In total, more than 500 healthy bone marrow donors made up the cohort. Cohort members were all nominally healthy when sampled, although unrecorded immune exposures were likely present. The donor was CMV seropositive and was included in the group of almost 300 seropositive cohort members. A peripheral blood sample was provided by each donor, and peripheral blood mononuclear cells were used for TCR beta sequencing. Genomic DNA was extracted from the blood cell samples with the Qiagen DNeasy Blood Extraction Kit. This clonotype originated in a woman aged 40-49 years in good health and CMV-seropositive. The sequence joins TRBV4-2 to TRBJ2-3, and possibly TRBD2, on 6 matching bases. Sequencing was performed on PBMCs. The CDR3 protein is CASNQVPGATRTDTQYF. The DNA sequence reads TGTGCCAGCAACCAAGTCCCGGGAGCGACCCGCACAGATACGCAGTATTTT.